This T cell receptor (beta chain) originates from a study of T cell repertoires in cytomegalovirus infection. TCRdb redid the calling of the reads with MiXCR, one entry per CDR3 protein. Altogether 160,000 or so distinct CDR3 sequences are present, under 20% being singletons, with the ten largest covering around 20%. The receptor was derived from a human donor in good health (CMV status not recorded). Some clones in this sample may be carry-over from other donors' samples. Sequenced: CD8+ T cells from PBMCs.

The chain's CDR3 is CASSTSLGREEQYF. DNA for the CDR3: TGTGCCAGCAGTACTAGCTTGGGGAGAGAGGAGCAGTACTTC. The rearrangement links TRBV6-2 or TRBV6-3 to TRBJ2-7; tentative D call: TRBD2 (6 bases). Between the trimmed V and J ends, which lost 5 bases and 7 bases, there was a span of 18 bases. CDR1 is MNHEY, CDR2 SVGEGT, per germline. The CDR3 is 14 amino acids.